This T cell receptor beta chain was obtained from a study of shared clonotypes between healthy human individuals. Naivety among CD8 cells was defined by CD45RO negativity and positive CCR7 selection, thereby excluding terminally differentiated effector memory CD45RA+ cells. The authors' processing: ImmunoSEQ output held junction-only sequences without quality scores, so filtering differed. The method was immunoSEQ multiplex PCR; TCRdb's version includes in-frame clones alone and lacks a portion of them. Clone size and the V and J calls come from that table; the DNA yielded D and trimming. The sample contains 1.5 million to 2.5 million clones, approximately 94% of which appear only once. Remarks on this clone: At the DNA level, this CDR3 is encoded by other sequences in the same sample as well.

This CDR3 has 15 residues. Germline-derived CDR1 and CDR2 are LNHDA and SQIVND (reference sequence). Trimming cost V 1 base and J 0 bases, with 7 bases left between them. The sequence came from a man aged 18-30 years in good health. Input material: naive CD8+ T cells sorted from blood. The chain recombines TRBV19 with TRBJ1-5, with D uncertain. The CDR3 spells CASSIAPYSNQPQHF. CDR3 nucleotides: TGTGCCAGTAGTATAGCGCCGTATAGCAATCAGCCCCAGCATTTT.